This T cell receptor (beta chain) was captured by sequencing in a study of CD8+CD57+ T cells in acquired aplastic anemia. All sequencing subjects had displayed CD8+CD57+ cell expansion on flow cytometry. None of the patients had been given any therapy when their blood was sampled. This clonotype was counted only a few times. Genomic DNA, the template, was used for profiling of the TCR beta VDJ and CDR3. TCRdb re-called the reads with MiXCR, one entry per CDR3 protein. The sample consists of roughly 200,000 distinct CDR3 sequences, roughly 63% of them appearing once. V was clipped by 8 bases and J by 7 bases, with 12 bases between them. The CDR3 consists of 13 residues. CDR1 LNHDA and CDR2 SQIVND come from the germline V gene (reference sequence).

The receptor was derived from a human donor with aplastic anemia. The sample taken for sequencing was sorted CD4+, CD8+, or CD8+CD57+ T cells (not recorded which) from PBMCs. The rearrangement joins TRBV19 to TRBJ1-6, with no clear D. In nucleotides, the CDR3 is TGTGCCAGTTCCGACACTTGGAATTCACCCCTCCACTTT. It yields the protein CASSDTWNSPLHF.